Following are 28 T cell receptor beta chains from one sample sequenced in a study of cytomegalovirus exposure and HLA in healthy donors (dated by TCRdb to 2017 to 2019). The library was prepared using the immunoSEQ multiplex PCR assay. A mixture of 60 forward primers for TCR Vbeta segments and 13 reverse primers for TCR Jbeta segments was used in the multiplex PCR. The clones in this table, taken by TCRdb from immuneACCESS, are in-frame only. Not every clone is retained; where verified, under half of the shortfall comes from an unresolved V gene, and the cause of the rest is unknown. The sample profile shows about 98,000 clones; about 81% of them were found once. The ten biggest clones cover approximately 1.4% of the sample. The sample taken for sequencing was PBMCs. The receptors were gathered from a man aged 40-55 years in good health and CMV-seronegative.

V is TRBV30 and J is TRBJ1-2; no definite D call. Germline V CDR1 and CDR2: GTSNPN, SVGIG (reference sequence). V was pared by 5 bases and J by 8 bases, with 12 bases between. This CDR3 is 11 amino acids long. DNA of the CDR3: TGTGCCTGGGGGAGCGGCGCCGGCTACACCTTC. It encodes CAWGSGAGYTF.

This chain joins TRBV7-9 and TRBJ2-5; 8 bases match TRBD1. The CDR3 extends over 14 amino acids. Losses at the gene ends were 5 bases for V and 2 bases for J; bases not matched to a gene: 4. The V gene's germline CDR1 is SEHNR and CDR2 FQNEAQ (reference sequence). This CDR3 reads CASSPDRAQETQYF. In DNA, the CDR3 is TGTGCCAGCAGCCCGGACAGGGCACAAGAGACCCAGTACTTC. Variable domain in full (rest from reference TRBV7-9 and TRBJ2-5): DTGVSQNPRHKITKRGQNVTFRCDPISEHNRLYWYRQTLGQGPEFLTYFQNEAQLEKSRLLSDRFSAERPKGSFSTLEIQRTEQGDSAMYLCASSPDRAQETQYFGPGTRLLVL.

A word on this clone: Relative to the germline gene, one junction end is altered; a read error may explain this. The chain joins TRBV19 to TRBJ2-2; unclear D gene. The CDR3 is 17 amino acids. The germline V gene has CDR1 LNHDA and CDR2 SQIVND (reference sequence). The CDR3 region has the DNA TGTGCCAGTAGTCCTACGGAGATTGGGTCGAAGACCGGGGAGCTGTTTTTT. Its translation: CASSPTEIGSKTGELFF.

This chain links TRBV30 with TRBJ1-3; unclear D gene. This CDR3 spans 18 amino acids. V lost 0 bases, J lost 0 bases, and 18 bases lay in between. Germline CDR1 reads GTSNPN; CDR2 reads SVGIG (reference sequence). CDR3 in amino acids: CAWSVFARRSLSGNTIYF. The DNA of the CDR3 is TGTGCCTGGAGTGTATTCGCGCGACGGAGCCTCTCTGGAAACACCATATATTTT.

The count of this clone is one. This sequence joins TRBV2 and TRBJ2-3; TRBD1 matches at 9 bases. Germline loops: CDR1 SNHLY, CDR2 FYNNEI. The CDR3 contains 16 residues. The junction had 8 bases not matched to a gene; V was cut back by 4 bases and J by 3 bases. The CDR3 nucleotides are TGTGCCAGCAGTGTTCGGACAGGGGTTGGGACAGATACGCAGTATTTT. This codes for CASSVRTGVGTDTQYF.

This clone was picked up a small number of times. The chain carries TRBV4-1 and TRBJ2-1; 8 bases agree with TRBD1. This CDR3 spans 14 amino acids. The V segment lost 2 bases and the J segment 4 bases; nucleotides outside the gene matches: 1. Germline CDR1 MGHRA, CDR2 YSYEKL. The CDR3 coding sequence is TGCGCCAGCAGCCAAAGGACAGGGTACAATGAGCAGTTCTTC. Translation: CASSQRTGYNEQFF.

J is TRBJ2-5 and V is TRBV9; the D gene is possibly TRBD1 (6 bases). V lost 0 bases to trimming and J lost 5 bases, with 14 bases between them. The CDR3 is 15 residues long. The germline gives CDR1 SGDLS, CDR2 YYNGEE. For the CDR3, the DNA is TGTGCCAGCAGCGTAGCTGGGGGCTTGGAGGAGACCCAGTACTTC. This gives the protein CASSVAGGLEETQYF.

CDR3: CASKDLGTRGEQYF. The CDR3 DNA reads as TGTGCCAGCAAAGATCTCGGGACTCGGGGCGAGCAGTACTTC. The chain joins TRBV6-1 to TRBJ2-7; TRBD2 might be the D (6 bases). This CDR3 region has 14 residues. The germline V gene encodes CDR1 MNHNS and CDR2 SASEGT. V lost 7 bases and J 6 bases, leaving 19 bases between the germline ends.

The rearrangement joins TRBV5-1 to TRBJ1-1; TRBD1 might be the D (6 bases). The CDR3 loop spans 12 amino acids. Germline V gives CDR1 SGHRS, CDR2 YFSETQ. The V gene lost 0 bases and the J gene lost 10 bases, with 10 bases spanning the gap. CDR3 DNA sequence: TGCGCCAGCAGCTTGGAACAGGGAAGAGCTTTCTTT. Translation gives CASSLEQGRAFF. Complete variable domain (other parts from reference TRBV5-1 and TRBJ1-1): KAGVTQTPRYLIKTRGQQVTLSCSPISGHRSVSWYQQTPGQGLQFLFEYFSETQRNKGNFPGRFSGRQFSNSRSEMNVSTLELGDSALYLCASSLEQGRAFFGQGTRLTVV.

This clone was detected only once. J is TRBJ2-1 and V is TRBV27, with 11 bases identical to TRBD2. Trimming cost V 6 bases and J 4 bases; bases outside gene matches: 5. The CDR3 sequence is 15 residues long. The germline V gene encodes CDR1 MNHEY and CDR2 SMNVEV (reference sequence). The CDR3 DNA reads TGTGCCAGCAGGTTAGCGGGGGGGCCGTACAATGAGCAGTTCTTC. It encodes CASRLAGGPYNEQFF.

This clone was detected only a few times. The rearrangement joins TRBV28 to TRBJ1-5; maybe TRBD1 (6 bases). This CDR3 comprises 15 residues. V lost 6 bases, J lost 3 bases, and 15 bases lay in between. CDR1 and CDR2 (germline): MDHEN, SYDVKM. The CDR3 sequence is CASRTSKGVNQPQHF. DNA for the CDR3: TGTGCCAGCAGGACGAGTAAGGGGGTCAATCAGCCCCAGCATTTT. The variable domain in full, with the rest retrieved from reference TRBV28 and TRBJ1-5, is DVKVTQSSRYLVKRTGEKVFLECVQDMDHENMFWYRQDPGLGLRLIYFSYDVKMKEKGDIPEGYSVSREKKERFSLILESASTNQTSMYLCASRTSKGVNQPQHFGDGTRLSIL.

The chain joins TRBV11-2 to TRBJ2-1; D is possibly TRBD2 (5 bases). V was pared by 5 bases and J by 6 bases, with 17 bases between. This CDR3 has 15 residues. Germline loops: CDR1 SGHAT, CDR2 FQNNGV. The CDR3 sequence is CASSPLSLASNEQFF. CDR3 nucleotides: TGTGCCAGCAGCCCACTGTCGCTAGCCTCCAATGAGCAGTTCTTC.

This rearrangement joins TRBV5-1 to TRBJ1-5, with a tentative D call TRBD1 (5 bases). Germline V gene lookup returns CDR1 SGHRS and CDR2 YFSETQ. Deletions cut 2 bases from V and 2 bases from J, with 14 bases between. This CDR3 region has 16 residues. The CDR3 is CASSLGESLGNQPQHF. CDR3 DNA: TGCGCCAGCAGCTTAGGGGAATCTCTAGGCAATCAGCCCCAGCATTTT.

This clone turned up a few times. This rearrangement joins TRBV18 to TRBJ1-1; 10 bases line up with TRBD1. The CDR3 length is 15 residues. CDR1 is KGHSH and CDR2 is LQKENI in the germline V gene. V lost 3 bases, J lost 7 bases, and 8 bases stayed unmatched. This chain's CDR3 is CASSPNTGTGVEAFF. As DNA, the CDR3 is TGTGCCAGCTCACCCAACACCGGGACAGGGGTTGAAGCTTTCTTT.

The chain couples TRBV7-9 to TRBJ2-2; 8 nucleotides align to TRBD1. V lost 8 bases to trimming and J lost 6 bases; unmatched junction nucleotides: 17. CDR3 length: 17 amino acids. Germline V gene data show CDR1 as SEHNR and CDR2 as FQNEAQ (reference sequence). In DNA form, the CDR3 reads TGTGCCAGCCCATCCGACTTACCTCAGGGGGCCGCCGGGGAGCTGTTTTTT. Its protein is CASPSDLPQGAAGELFF.

For the CDR3, the DNA is TGTGCCAGCAGTGTAGGACAGGGGATTTTCTATCAGCCCCAGCATTTT. It yields the protein CASSVGQGIFYQPQHF. This chain joins TRBV6-1 and TRBJ1-5; 9 nucleotides line up with TRBD1. V was pared by 4 bases and J by 5 bases, with 9 bases of the junction left unmatched. The CDR3 runs to 16 residues. CDR1 and CDR2 (germline): MNHNS, SASEGT.

The genes are TRBV10-2 and TRBJ2-7; 11 bases align to TRBD2. Germline CDR1 and CDR2: WSHSY and SAAADI. The CDR3 runs 14 residues. V trimming: 6 bases; J trimming: 9 bases; junction bases outside the gene matches: 10. The DNA of the CDR3 is TGCGCCAGCAGGGAGACTAGCGGGGCTGTTGGGCAGTACTTC. It is translated as CASRETSGAVGQYF.

Turning to this clone: This sample includes further DNA sequences coding for the same CDR3. CDR3 protein: CASSFTGDTEAFF. In DNA form, the CDR3 reads TGCGCCAGCAGCTTTACAGGGGACACTGAAGCTTTCTTT. The rearrangement links TRBV5-1 to TRBJ1-1, with 7 positions matching TRBD1. The CDR3 runs to 13 residues. The junction had 1 base not matched to a gene; V was cut back by 2 bases and J by 3 bases. Germline V CDR1 and CDR2: SGHRS, YFSETQ.

This rearrangement joins TRBV25-1 to TRBJ1-1, with 7 bases identical to TRBD1. V dropped 8 bases and J dropped 7; count of bases not matched to a gene: 7. The CDR3 spans 12 residues. Per the germline V gene, CDR1 is MGHDK and CDR2 is SYGVNS. In DNA form, the CDR3 reads TGTGCCAGCTCAGGACAGGCCTATGAAGCTTTCTTT. As protein: CASSGQAYEAFF.

V usage is TRBV7-6 and J usage is TRBJ1-1, with TRBD1 matching over 7 bases. Trimming cost V 5 bases and J 7 bases; bases outside gene matches: 10. In germline, CDR1 is SGHVS, CDR2 FNYEAQ. The CDR3 is 14 amino acids. CDR3 DNA sequence: TGTGCCAGCAGCATAAGTTACAGGGGTAGTGAAGCTTTCTTT. Translating it yields CASSISYRGSEAFF.

The chain combines TRBV19 with TRBJ2-1; 9 bases map to TRBD1. Germline V gene data show CDR1 as LNHDA and CDR2 as SQIVND (reference sequence). The CDR3 consists of 14 residues. V shed 8 bases, J shed 10 bases, and the junction held 12 bases outside the gene matches. For the CDR3, the DNA is TGTGCCAGTCGCCCGGGACAGGGAAATCGGGAGCAGTTCTTC. It specifies CASRPGQGNREQFF.

V is TRBV5-4 and J is TRBJ2-7, with 11 positions matching TRBD2. The CDR3 spans 17 residues. Germline V gene data show CDR1 as SGHNT and CDR2 as YYREEE (reference sequence). V lost 0 bases to trimming and J lost 0 bases; unmatched junction nucleotides: 5. The CDR3 DNA reads as TGTGCCAGCAGCTTGGGGTCGGGACTAGCGGACTCCTACGAGCAGTACTTC. The encoded protein is CASSLGSGLADSYEQYF.

The chain combines TRBV13 with TRBJ2-1; a weak D match, TRBD1 (6 bases). The germline CDR1 and CDR2 sequences are PRHDT and FYEKMQ (reference sequence). V lost 8 bases to trimming and J lost 1 base, with 12 bases between them. This CDR3 is 14 amino acids long. In DNA, the CDR3 is TGTGCCAGCGGTAGAGGGGGTTCCTACAATGAGCAGTTCTTC. Its protein is CASGRGGSYNEQFF.

The chain is built from TRBV6-1 and TRBJ1-3; no clear D gene. V was clipped by 2 bases and J by 0 bases, with 8 bases between them. Germline values: CDR1 MNHNS, CDR2 SASEGT. This CDR3 comprises 15 residues. The CDR3 loop is CASSENALSGNTIYF. The DNA for the CDR3 is TGTGCCAGCAGTGAAAATGCACTCTCTGGAAACACCATATATTTT.

This rearrangement joins TRBV6-5 to TRBJ1-6; weak D call: TRBD1 (5 bases). The V end was cut by 2 bases, the J end by 3 bases, with 11 bases between. The germline CDR1 and CDR2 sequences are MNHEY and SVGAGI. The CDR3 length is 16 residues. In nucleotides, the CDR3 is TGTGCCAGCAGTTACAAGGGTCAGGGCTATAATTCACCCCTCCACTTT. Translation: CASSYKGQGYNSPLHF.

V usage is TRBV7-8 and J usage is TRBJ2-2; D is perhaps TRBD2 (5 bases). The CDR3 has 15 residues. Germline-derived CDR1 and CDR2 are SGHVS and FQNEAQ. V was pared by 6 bases and J by 5 bases, with 16 bases between. CDR3 protein: CASSPDRGWTGELFF. In DNA, the CDR3 is TGTGCCAGCAGTCCAGATCGGGGTTGGACCGGGGAGCTGTTTTTT.

V usage is TRBV6-5 and J usage is TRBJ1-2; D is unresolved. V was shortened by 5 bases and J by 0 bases, with 10 bases between the two germline ends. The CDR3 contains 14 residues. The germline V gene encodes CDR1 MNHEY and CDR2 SVGAGI. For the CDR3, the DNA is TGTGCCAGCAGTAGCGGGAGTTCTAACTATGGCTACACCTTC. Translating gives CASSSGSSNYGYTF.

The chain couples TRBV27 to TRBJ2-7, with 8 bases matching TRBD1. J lost 9 bases, V lost 3 bases, and 7 bases had no gene match. This CDR3 spans 13 amino acids. Germline V gives CDR1 MNHEY, CDR2 SMNVEV (reference sequence). The DNA of the CDR3 is TGTGCCAGCAGTTTGGGGGACAGGTTGTCGCAGTACTTC. Translation: CASSLGDRLSQYF.